Each of the 28 T cell receptor beta chains below was sequenced from the same sample in a study of blood T cell repertoires in COVID-19. Generated by immunoSEQ multiplex PCR, the TCRdb table keeps only in-frame clones and is missing some. The profile shows 110,000 to 150,000 clones, approximately 78% of them singletons. What was sequenced was PBMCs or T cells enriched from blood (not recorded which). These TCRs come from a woman in her fifties or sixties who had recovered from COVID-19.

V gene TRBV28 combines with J gene TRBJ2-7; D gene ambiguous. Germline lookup yields CDR1 MDHEN and CDR2 SYDVKM. Trimming cost V 1 base and J 4 bases, with 5 bases left between them. This CDR3 is 12 amino acids long. This CDR3 reads CASSLFGYEQYV. The CDR3 DNA reads as TGTGCCAGCAGTTTATTCGGGTACGAGCAGTACGTC.

This rearrangement joins TRBV19 to TRBJ1-2; D unclear. CDR3 size: 14 residues. In germline, CDR1 is LNHDA, CDR2 SQIVND (reference sequence). With 3 bases removed from V and 4 bases from J, the gap between germline ends came to 12 bases. The CDR3 DNA reads as TGTGCCAGTAGTATTAGGAGTGCGGCCTATGGCTACACCTTC. It specifies CASSIRSAAYGYTF.

V and J are TRBV18 and TRBJ1-5, with a weak D call TRBD1 (5 bases). The V end was cut by 5 bases, the J end by 5 bases, with 10 bases between. Germline CDR1 and CDR2: KGHSH and LQKENI. The length of the CDR3 is 13 residues. CDR3 DNA: TGTGCCAGCTCAACCCAGGGCGATCAGCCCCAGCATTTT. As protein: CASSTQGDQPQHF.

The chain employs TRBV18 and TRBJ2-5, with D unclear. Germline CDR1 reads KGHSH; CDR2 reads LQKENI. There are 12 residues in the CDR3. V gave up 3 bases and J gave up 2 bases, with 4 bases separating them. CDR3 DNA sequence: TGTGCCAGCTCACCGGCTCAAGAGACCCAGTACTTC. Its translation: CASSPAQETQYF.

A few counts support this clone. The gene calls are TRBV7-9 and TRBJ1-3, with TRBD1 as a possible D gene (5 bases). CDR1 is SEHNR, CDR2 FQNEAQ, per germline (reference sequence). The CDR3 covers 14 residues. V was trimmed by 3 bases and J by 0 bases, leaving 6 bases between them. This CDR3 reads CASSLGGSGNTIYF. In nucleotides, the CDR3 is TGTGCCAGCAGCTTGGGGGGCTCTGGAAACACCATATATTTT.

This clone has just one count. The chain is built from TRBV7-9 and TRBJ1-2; D is uncertain. Trimming shortened V by 0 bases and J by 4 bases, and 9 bases separated the two germline ends. Looked up from germline, CDR1 is SEHNR and CDR2 is FQNEAQ (reference sequence). There are 14 residues in the CDR3. The CDR3 protein is CASSLASFSYGYTF. For the CDR3, the DNA is TGTGCCAGCAGCTTAGCGTCCTTCAGCTATGGCTACACCTTC.

The chain combines TRBV11-3 with TRBJ1-3; no reliable D call. There are 16 residues in the CDR3. CDR1 and CDR2 (germline): SGHNT, YENEEA. The ends were cut back, 4 bases at V and 5 bases at J, with 18 bases in the middle. The CDR3 protein is CASSSETGGWRNTIYF. CDR3 DNA sequence: TGTGCCAGCAGCTCCGAGACGGGTGGTTGGCGAAACACCATATATTTT. Full variable domain (missing parts from reference TRBV11-3 and TRBJ1-3): EAGVVQSPRYKIIEKKQPVAFWCNPISGHNTLYWYLQNLGQGPELLIRYENEEAVDDSQLPKDRFSAERLKGVDSTLKIQPAELGDSAVYLCASSSETGGWRNTIYFGEGSWLTVV.

For the CDR3, the DNA is TGCGCCAGCAGCGCGGGGATCTACGAGCAGTACTTC. Protein: CASSAGIYEQYF. This chain uses TRBV5-1 with TRBJ2-7; perhaps TRBD2 as D (6 bases). Per the germline V gene, CDR1 is SGHRS and CDR2 is YFSETQ. The CDR3 length is 12 residues. V was clipped by 4 bases and J by 3 bases, with 8 bases between them.

V gene TRBV9 combines with J gene TRBJ2-2; no clear D gene. Trimming cost V 4 bases and J 4 bases, with 11 bases left between them. Germline values: CDR1 SGDLS, CDR2 YYNGEE. The CDR3 is 14 amino acids. CDR3 residues: CASSLDSTTGELFF. The DNA for the CDR3 is TGTGCCAGCAGCCTTGACTCTACCACCGGGGAGCTGTTTTTT.

This sequence joins TRBV28 and TRBJ2-7; 7 bases fit TRBD1. This CDR3 is built from 14 residues. Germline values: CDR1 MDHEN, CDR2 SYDVKM. J was trimmed by 5 bases and V by 2 bases; bases with no gene match: 6. The CDR3 DNA reads as TGTGCCAGCAGTTTAGTGGCGCAGGGGGACGAGCAGTACTTC. This sequence encodes CASSLVAQGDEQYF.

This clone was detected a few times. The chain has TRBV5-1 and TRBJ2-5; 7 bases are shared with TRBD2. Germline CDR1 SGHRS, CDR2 YFSETQ. V gave up 1 base and J gave up 3 bases; unmatched junction bases: 6. There are 15 residues in the CDR3. The CDR3: CASSLYGGVEETQYF. The CDR3 nucleotides are TGCGCCAGCAGCTTGTATGGGGGGGTGGAAGAGACCCAGTACTTC.

V and J are TRBV28 and TRBJ1-1, with 8 bases identical to TRBD1. Germline CDR1 reads MDHEN; CDR2 reads SYDVKM. After removal of 1 base from V and 10 bases from J, the junction contained 2 bases not matched to a gene. This CDR3 contains 12 residues. CDR3 DNA sequence: TGTGCCAGCAGTTTATTTCAGGGGGCAGCTTTCTTT. This encodes CASSLFQGAAFF.

V is TRBV6-5 and J is TRBJ2-7; perhaps TRBD1 as D (6 bases). V was shortened by 2 bases and J by 5 bases, with 10 bases between the two germline ends. Germline CDR1 and CDR2: MNHEY and SVGAGI. CDR3 length: 13 residues. CDR3 region: CASSYSQGHEQYF. The CDR3 DNA reads TGTGCCAGCAGTTACAGCCAGGGGCACGAGCAGTACTTC.

V is TRBV19 and J is TRBJ1-5; 8 nucleotides line up with TRBD1. Trimming removed 5 bases from V and 3 bases from J; junction bases left unmatched: 12. Germline CDR1 reads LNHDA; CDR2 reads SQIVND (reference sequence). The CDR3 is 17 residues long. CDR3 amino acids: CASSLRPGQEYNQPQHF. In nucleotides, the CDR3 is TGTGCCAGTAGTCTGCGGCCGGGACAGGAATACAATCAGCCCCAGCATTTT.

This clone was observed a single time. The chain carries TRBV9 and TRBJ1-2; D perhaps matches TRBD1 (6 bases). The CDR3 is 14 amino acids. In germline, CDR1 is SGDLS, CDR2 YYNGEE. V was shortened by 3 bases and J by 3 bases, with 12 bases between the two germline ends. Here the CDR3 reads CASSATGSDYGYTF. The CDR3 DNA sequence: TGTGCCAGCAGCGCCACAGGGTCTGACTATGGCTACACCTTC.

The table lists this clone with a few counts. The chain couples TRBV5-5 to TRBJ1-2; no definite D call. The V and J ends lost 7 bases and 4 bases respectively, with 23 bases between them. Germline V gene data show CDR1 as SGHKS and CDR2 as YYEKEE (reference sequence). This CDR3 has 16 amino acids. The CDR3 DNA reads TGTGCCAGCTCCTTTATTGGGCCCTTGACAACCTATGGCTACACCTTC. Translated, it gives CASSFIGPLTTYGYTF.

In this sample, this clone turned up a few times. CDR3 loop: CATSEWDKNSEQYV. CDR3 bases: TGTGCCACCAGCGAGTGGGACAAAAACTCCGAGCAGTACGTC. This sequence joins TRBV15 and TRBJ2-7, with TRBD1 as a possible D gene (6 bases). Germline CDR1 is LNHNV and CDR2 is YYDKDF (reference sequence). The length of the CDR3 is 14 residues. V lost 5 bases to trimming and J lost 6 bases, with 17 bases between them.

CDR3 nucleotides: TGTGCCAGCAGCTTTGGGACATTTCACACTGAAGCTTTCTTT. Translated, it gives CASSFGTFHTEAFF. The chain couples TRBV7-8 to TRBJ1-1; tentatively, D is TRBD1 (6 bases). Trimming removed 3 bases at V and 3 bases at J, with 11 bases between. The CDR3 runs to 14 residues. The germline CDR1 and CDR2 sequences are SGHVS and FQNEAQ.

This chain connects TRBV12-3 or TRBV12-4 to TRBJ1-1; a weak D match, TRBD1 (5 bases). The CDR3 consists of 13 residues. V shed 9 bases and J shed 1 base, with 12 bases lying between them. The CDR3 DNA follows: TGTGCCAGTCGACCCGGGGGGAACACTGAAGCTTTCTTT. Protein product: CASRPGGNTEAFF.

The rearrangement uses TRBV18 and TRBJ2-5; no definite D call. Germline assignment: CDR1 KGHSH and CDR2 LQKENI. The CDR3 loop spans 16 amino acids. V lost 4 bases and J lost 1, with 16 bases in between. CDR3 loop: CASSQVLGQGQETQYF. CDR3 bases: TGTGCCAGCTCACAGGTATTGGGCCAAGGCCAAGAGACCCAGTACTTC. Combining the CDR3 with reference TRBV18 and TRBJ2-5 gives the whole variable domain NAGVMQNPRHLVRRRGQEARLRCSPMKGHSHVYWYRQLPEEGLKFMVYLQKENIIDESGMPKERFSAEFPKEGPSILRIQQVVRGDSAAYFCASSQVLGQGQETQYFGPGTRLLVL.

This chain links TRBV12-3 or TRBV12-4 with TRBJ2-2; TRBD1 agrees at 7 bases. V was clipped by 5 bases and J by 8 bases; unmatched bases: 5. The CDR3 is 13 amino acids. CDR3: CASSGDSAGELFF. The CDR3 DNA reads TGTGCCAGCAGTGGGGACAGCGCAGGGGAGCTGTTTTTT.

The J gene is TRBJ2-3, the V gene TRBV11-3; the D is unclear. CDR3 length: 14 amino acids. V shed 4 bases and J shed 4 bases, with 12 bases lying between them. Germline CDR1 reads SGHNT; CDR2 reads YENEEA. The CDR3: CASSSPNSPDTQYF. CDR3 bases: TGTGCCAGCAGCTCACCCAATAGCCCAGATACGCAGTATTTT. The variable domain in full, completed from reference TRBV11-3 and TRBJ2-3, reads EAGVVQSPRYKIIEKKQPVAFWCNPISGHNTLYWYLQNLGQGPELLIRYENEEAVDDSQLPKDRFSAERLKGVDSTLKIQPAELGDSAVYLCASSSPNSPDTQYFGPGTRLTVL.

This chain uses TRBV7-2 with TRBJ1-1, with 9 bases identical to TRBD1. Germline lookup yields CDR1 SGHTA and CDR2 FQGNSA. With V trimmed by 5 bases and J by 1 base, 2 bases remained unmatched. CDR3 size: 14 residues. The CDR3 here is CASSPGQGNTEAFF. The CDR3 region has the DNA TGTGCCAGCAGCCCGGGACAGGGGAACACTGAAGCTTTCTTT.

The rearrangement joins TRBV10-3 to TRBJ1-6; D may be TRBD1 (5 bases). Deletions cut 1 base from V and 14 bases from J, with 9 bases between. Germline V gene lookup returns CDR1 ENHRY and CDR2 SYGVKD. There are 12 residues in the CDR3. This CDR3 reads CAISEWEGALHF. CDR3 sequence (DNA): TGTGCCATCAGTGAGTGGGAAGGGGCCCTCCACTTT.

The J gene is TRBJ2-7, the V gene TRBV2, with a possible D match to TRBD1 (5 bases). The V gene lost 1 base and the J gene lost 3 bases, with 16 bases spanning the gap. In germline, CDR1 is SNHLY, CDR2 FYNNEI. The CDR3 has 16 residues. The chain's CDR3 is CASSEVRGPPNYEQYF. The DNA for the CDR3 is TGTGCCAGCAGTGAAGTTAGGGGCCCGCCTAACTACGAGCAGTACTTC.

The rearrangement joins TRBV24-1 to TRBJ2-3; the match to TRBD1 covers 9 bases. The CDR3 totals 20 residues. V shed 5 bases, J shed 0 bases, and the junction held 17 bases outside the gene matches. Germline assignment: CDR1 KGHDR and CDR2 SFDVKD. CDR3 loop: CATSGPVGQGESGSTDTQYF. The CDR3 region has the DNA TGTGCCACCAGTGGTCCTGTGGGACAGGGCGAGTCCGGTAGCACAGATACGCAGTATTTT.

This sequence joins TRBV27 and TRBJ2-7, with D possibly TRBD2 on 7 matching bases. This CDR3 spans 15 amino acids. V lost 5 bases and J lost 3, with 17 bases in between. Germline-derived CDR1 and CDR2 are MNHEY and SMNVEV (reference sequence). Here the CDR3 reads CASSPAGHKYYEQYF. The CDR3 nucleotides are TGTGCCAGCAGTCCAGCGGGACACAAGTACTACGAGCAGTACTTC.

The V and J genes are TRBV5-4 and TRBJ1-1, with 7 positions matching TRBD1. Trimming at V came to 2 bases and at J to 0 bases, leaving 4 bases not matched to a gene. The CDR3 is made up of 15 amino acids. Germline-derived CDR1 and CDR2 are SGHNT and YYREEE (reference sequence). The CDR3 spells CASSLQGMMNTEAFF. DNA for the CDR3: TGTGCCAGCAGCTTACAGGGGATGATGAACACTGAAGCTTTCTTT.